Each of the 15 T cell receptor beta chains below was sequenced from the same sample in a study of early T cells in non-severe SARS-CoV-2 infection. Each CDR3 protein gets one entry after TCRdb re-called the 5' RACE reads with MiXCR. In the table there are around 52,000 distinct CDR3 sequences, 10% to 15% of which are singletons. The sequenced sample was whole blood. These receptors originate from an adult who was a healthcare worker with PCR-confirmed SARS-CoV-2 infection or an uninfected control (not recorded which).

This clonotype was observed a handful of times. The rearrangement links TRBV20-1 to TRBJ2-1; TRBD1 is a possible D gene (5 bases). In germline, CDR1 is DFQATT, CDR2 SNEGSKA (reference sequence). V dropped 0 bases and J dropped 9 bases, with 15 bases sitting between them. The CDR3 is made up of 14 amino acids. The CDR3 sequence is CSAREGSRATEQFF. DNA of the CDR3: TGCAGTGCTAGAGAAGGTAGCAGGGCGACTGAGCAGTTCTTC.

Many counts were recorded for this clonotype. Given the absence of the conserved phenylalanine or tryptophan at the CDR3 end, a read error is likely. It is unclear where the CDR3 begins or ends on the DNA, so no DNA is shown, and the CDR3 is as TCRdb lists it. The J gene is TRBJ1-2, the V gene TRBV3-1. From its first to its last residue, the CDR3 has 12 amino acids. CDR1 and CDR2 (germline): LGHDT, YNNKEL (reference sequence). CDR3 loop: CASSQDQATKTL.

Of note for this clonotype: At one boundary the junction diverges from the germline segment, which might be a read error. This chain connects TRBV7-7 to TRBJ2-5; D unresolved. The CDR3 contains 14 residues. Germline V lookup: CDR1 SSHAT, CDR2 FNYEAQ (reference sequence). Here the CDR3 reads CASSLGPWGETQYF. CDR3 nucleotides: TGTGCTAGCAGCTTAGGACCCTGGGGAGAGACCCAGTACTTC.

CDR3 in amino acids: CATAPGQGSTDTQYF. In DNA, the CDR3 is TGTGCCACGGCACCCGGACAGGGGTCCACAGATACGCAGTATTTT. V gene TRBV24-1 combines with J gene TRBJ2-3; the match to TRBD1 covers 9 bases. The CDR3 spans 15 residues. The germline CDR1 and CDR2 sequences are KGHDR and SFDVKD. Trimming at V came to 10 bases and at J to 2 bases, leaving 9 bases not matched to a gene.

The sample holds many counts of this clonotype. The chain links TRBV28 to TRBJ2-1; D perhaps matches TRBD1 (6 bases). The V gene lost 5 bases and the J gene lost 5 bases, with 16 bases spanning the gap. This CDR3 comprises 15 residues. The germline CDR1 and CDR2 sequences are MDHEN and SYDVKM. In DNA, the CDR3 is TGTGCCAGCAGTCCTATGGACAGACTCCACAATGAGCAGTTCTTC. Encoded protein: CASSPMDRLHNEQFF.

This clonotype turned up a few times. This sequence may be a read error, since a much larger clone differs from it by one base. The V call is TRBV11-3, the J call TRBJ2-1; tentative D call: TRBD1 (5 bases). Germline values: CDR1 SGHNT, CDR2 YENEEA. The CDR3 spans 19 residues. V lost 4 bases to trimming and J lost 0 bases, with 22 bases between them. The CDR3 coding sequence is TGTGCCAGCAGCTCCCAAACAGGCCCCCACCCGAGCTCCTACAATGAGCAGTTCTTC. It encodes CASSSQTGPHPSSYNEQFF.

This clonotype was found many times. The rearrangement joins TRBV12-3 or TRBV12-4 to TRBJ1-5; D gene unclear. The CDR3 has 14 residues. V was trimmed by 5 bases and J by 9 bases, leaving 17 bases between them. CDR3 loop: CASSDSSGVGPQHF. CDR3 DNA: TGTGCCAGCAGTGATTCATCCGGCGTCGGGCCCCAGCATTTT.

The chain employs TRBV7-2 and TRBJ2-1; D call uncertain. Germline V CDR1 and CDR2: SGHTA, FQGNSA. The length of the CDR3 is 14 residues. Trimming stripped 1 base from V and 5 bases from J, with 9 bases between. The CDR3 nucleotides read TGTGCCAGCAGCTTAGGCAGGCGCGACAATGAGCAGTTCTTC. Its protein product is CASSLGRRDNEQFF.

This clonotype was counted many times. The chain employs TRBV13 and TRBJ2-2; 7 nucleotides agree with TRBD1. This CDR3 has 16 amino acids. The V gene's germline CDR1 is PRHDT and CDR2 FYEKMQ (reference sequence). The ends lost 5 bases at V and 1 base at J; junction bases unmatched: 7. CDR3 nucleotide sequence: TGTGCCAGCAGCGTCCCGACAGGGTTGAACACCGGGGAGCTGTTTTTT. Translation: CASSVPTGLNTGELFF. The full variable domain, in which reference TRBV13 and TRBJ2-2 provide the parts outside the CDR3, is AAGVIQSPRHLIKEKRETATLKCYPIPRHDTVYWYQQGPGQDPQFLISFYEKMQSDKGSIPDRFSAQQFSDYHSELNMSSLELGDSALYFCASSVPTGLNTGELFFGEGSRLTVL.

This clonotype has at least ten counts. The rearrangement links TRBV6-5 to TRBJ1-5; maybe TRBD1 (5 bases). The length of the CDR3 is 15 residues. From germline, CDR1 is MNHEY and CDR2 SVGAGI. V shed 6 bases and J shed 3 bases, with 15 bases lying between them. The CDR3 here is CASSQLGGDNQPQHF. CDR3 nucleotides: TGTGCCAGCAGCCAGCTTGGGGGGGACAATCAGCCCCAGCATTTT.

This clonotype was observed at least ten times. V and J are TRBV9 and TRBJ1-1; the match to TRBD1 covers 7 bases. Unmatched junction bases numbered 5, after V lost 4 bases and J lost 2 bases. CDR1 and CDR2 from the germline V gene are SGDLS and YYNGEE. This CDR3 region has 14 residues. This CDR3 is CASSSGQRNTEAFF. CDR3 DNA: TGTGCCAGCAGCTCGGGACAGCGAAACACTGAAGCTTTCTTT.

J is TRBJ1-2 and V is TRBV20-1, with D possibly matching TRBD1 (6 bases). This CDR3 is built from 14 residues. Germline loops: CDR1 DFQATT, CDR2 SNEGSKA (reference sequence). Trimming took off 1 base at V and 2 bases at J, with 11 bases between the two ends. CDR3 residues: CSARGTEGNYGYTF. The CDR3 DNA is TGCAGTGCTAGAGGGACAGAGGGGAACTATGGCTACACCTTC.

This clonotype was seen repeatedly, ten times or more. This chain links TRBV12-3 or TRBV12-4 with TRBJ1-1; D is unclear. V was clipped by 0 bases and J by 7 bases, with 6 bases between them. The CDR3 spans 12 residues. The CDR3 loop is CASSLAPYEAFF. The CDR3 DNA follows: TGTGCCAGCAGTTTAGCCCCGTATGAAGCTTTCTTT.

The table lists this clonotype with many counts. The V and J genes are TRBV9 and TRBJ1-2; no clear D gene. The CDR3 is 14 amino acids. Germline CDR1 and CDR2: SGDLS and YYNGEE. V gave up 2 bases and J gave up 2 bases, with 10 bases separating them. The CDR3 here is CASSVQTGNYGYTF. CDR3 nucleotides: TGTGCCAGCAGCGTCCAGACGGGGAACTATGGCTACACCTTC.

This clonotype was detected many times. At one of its ends the junction is not consistent with the germline gene, which may arise from a read error. The chain couples TRBV7-7 to TRBJ1-1; D unresolved. This CDR3 is 13 amino acids long. Germline assignment: CDR1 SSHAT and CDR2 FNYEAQ (reference sequence). The CDR3 loop reads CASSSREGTEAFF. The CDR3 DNA sequence: TGTGCTAGCAGCTCGCGGGAGGGCACTGAAGCTTTCTTT. The full variable domain, with the rest looked up from reference TRBV7-7 and TRBJ1-1, is GAGVSQSPRYKVTKRGQDVTLRCDPISSHATLYWYQQALGQGPEFLTYFNYEAQPDKSGLPSDRFSAERPEGSISTLTIQRTEQRDSAMYRCASSSREGTEAFFGQGTRLTVV.